The present T cell receptor beta chain was sequenced within a study of monozygotic twins with inflammatory bowel disease. TCRdb re-called the 5' RACE reads and shows each CDR3 protein once, DNA omitted. Its table records about 330,000 distinct CDR3 sequences. Germline-derived CDR1 and CDR2 are LGHDT and YNNKEL (reference sequence). The CDR3 is 17 residues long. Specimen: blood. This TCR came from a human donor with ulcerative colitis or Crohn's disease, or a healthy co-twin of an affected twin (not recorded which). The chain uses TRBV3-1 and TRBJ1-4. The CDR3 loop reads CASSHPSGFAKNEKLFF.